Listed here is a single T cell receptor (beta chain). The repertoire was sequenced with immunoSEQ multiplex PCR; TCRdb's copy has only in-frame clones and lacks some. The data show under 65,000 clones, 94% seen once. The record originates from a study of T cell changes during pregnancy in multiple sclerosis. The sample here was CD8+ T cells from peripheral blood mononuclear cells, taken after pregnancy. The receptor's source is a female donor with multiple sclerosis, enrolled in a pregnancy study.

The CDR3 is CASSAGGDTQYF. As DNA, the CDR3 is TGTGCCAGCAGCGCAGGGGGGGATACGCAGTATTTT. The genes are TRBV7-7 and TRBJ2-3; a weak D match, TRBD1 (7 bases). The CDR3 has 12 amino acids. CDR1 is SSHAT, CDR2 FNYEAQ, per germline (reference sequence). The V and J ends lost 5 bases and 6 bases respectively, with 9 bases between them.